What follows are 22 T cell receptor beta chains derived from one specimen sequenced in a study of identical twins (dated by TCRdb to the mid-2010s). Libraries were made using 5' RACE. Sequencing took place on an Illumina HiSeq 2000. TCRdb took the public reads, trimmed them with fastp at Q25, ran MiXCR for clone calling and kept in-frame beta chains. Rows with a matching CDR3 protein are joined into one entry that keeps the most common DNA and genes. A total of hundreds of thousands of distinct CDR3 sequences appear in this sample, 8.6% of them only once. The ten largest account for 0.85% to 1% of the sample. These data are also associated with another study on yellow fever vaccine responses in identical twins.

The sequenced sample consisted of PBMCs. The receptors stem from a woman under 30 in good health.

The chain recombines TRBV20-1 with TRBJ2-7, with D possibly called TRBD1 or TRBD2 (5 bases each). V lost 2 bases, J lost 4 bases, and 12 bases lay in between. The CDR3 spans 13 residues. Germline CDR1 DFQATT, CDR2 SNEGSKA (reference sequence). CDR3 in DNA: TGCAGTGCTAGAACAGGTGGAGGTTACGAGCAGTACTTC. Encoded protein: CSARTGGGYEQYF.

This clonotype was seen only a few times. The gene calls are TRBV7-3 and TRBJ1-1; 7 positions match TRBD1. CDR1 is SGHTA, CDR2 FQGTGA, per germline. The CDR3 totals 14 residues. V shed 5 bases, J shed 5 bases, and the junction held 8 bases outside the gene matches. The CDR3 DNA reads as TGTGCCAGCAGCGCCCTGACAGGGATAACTGAAGCTTTCTTT. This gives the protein CASSALTGITEAFF.

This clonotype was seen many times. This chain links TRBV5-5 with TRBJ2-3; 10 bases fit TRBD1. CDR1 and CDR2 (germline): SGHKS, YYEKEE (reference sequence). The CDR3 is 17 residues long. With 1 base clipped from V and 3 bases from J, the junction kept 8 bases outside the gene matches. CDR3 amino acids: CASSLWDRGFRTDTQYF. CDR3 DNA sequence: TGTGCCAGCAGCTTGTGGGACAGGGGATTCAGAACAGATACGCAGTATTTT.

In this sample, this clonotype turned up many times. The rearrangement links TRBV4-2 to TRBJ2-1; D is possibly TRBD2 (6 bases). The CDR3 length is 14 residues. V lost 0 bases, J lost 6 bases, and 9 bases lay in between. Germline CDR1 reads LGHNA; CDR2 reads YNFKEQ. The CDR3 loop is CASSQESGPNEQFF. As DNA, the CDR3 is TGTGCCAGCAGCCAAGAAAGCGGGCCCAATGAGCAGTTCTTC.

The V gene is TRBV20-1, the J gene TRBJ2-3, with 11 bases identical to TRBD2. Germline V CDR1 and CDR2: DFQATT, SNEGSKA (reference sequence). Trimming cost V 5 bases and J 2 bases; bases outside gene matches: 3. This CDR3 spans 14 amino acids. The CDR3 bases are TGCAGTGCTTTAGCGGGGGGGACCACAGATACGCAGTATTTT. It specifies CSALAGGTTDTQYF.

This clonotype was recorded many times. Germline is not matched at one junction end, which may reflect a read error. CDR3 sequence (DNA): TGTGCTAGCAGCCCCCCGGGACAGGGACTAGAGACCCAGTACTTC. Amino acids: CASSPPGQGLETQYF. This chain connects TRBV7-7 to TRBJ2-5; 9 bases are a match to TRBD1. Germline CDR1 SSHAT, CDR2 FNYEAQ (reference sequence). CDR3 size: 15 residues.

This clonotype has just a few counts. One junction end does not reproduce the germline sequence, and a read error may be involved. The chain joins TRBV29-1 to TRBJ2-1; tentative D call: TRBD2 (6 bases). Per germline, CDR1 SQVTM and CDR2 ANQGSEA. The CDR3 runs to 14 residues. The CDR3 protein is CSVEAGGSYNEQFF. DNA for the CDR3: TGCAGCGTCGAAGCGGGCGGCTCCTACAATGAGCAGTTCTTC.

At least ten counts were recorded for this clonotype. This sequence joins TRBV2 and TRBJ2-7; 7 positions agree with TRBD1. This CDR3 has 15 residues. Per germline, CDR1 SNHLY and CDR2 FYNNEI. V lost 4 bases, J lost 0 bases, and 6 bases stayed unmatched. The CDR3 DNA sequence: TGTGCCAGCAGTGCCTACAGGGGTAGCTCCTACGAGCAGTACTTC. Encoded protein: CASSAYRGSSYEQYF.

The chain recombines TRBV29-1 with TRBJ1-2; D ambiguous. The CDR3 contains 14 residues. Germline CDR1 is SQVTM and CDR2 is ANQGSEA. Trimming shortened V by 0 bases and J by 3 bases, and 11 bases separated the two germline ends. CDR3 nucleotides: TGCAGCGTTGAAGAAGATAGTAAACACTATGGCTACACCTTC. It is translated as CSVEEDSKHYGYTF.

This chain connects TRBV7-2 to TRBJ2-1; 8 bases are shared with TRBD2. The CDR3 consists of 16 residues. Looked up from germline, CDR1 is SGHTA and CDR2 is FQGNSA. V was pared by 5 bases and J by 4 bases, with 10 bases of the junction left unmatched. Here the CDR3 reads CASSREIPSGYNEQFF. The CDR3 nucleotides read TGTGCCAGCAGCCGGGAAATCCCTAGCGGGTACAATGAGCAGTTCTTC.

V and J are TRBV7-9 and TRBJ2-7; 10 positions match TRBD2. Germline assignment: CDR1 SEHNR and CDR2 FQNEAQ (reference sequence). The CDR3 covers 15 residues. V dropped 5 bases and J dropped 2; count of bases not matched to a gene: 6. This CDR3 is CASSAYLAGAYEQYF. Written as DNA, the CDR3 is TGTGCCAGCAGCGCATACCTAGCGGGAGCCTACGAGCAGTACTTC.

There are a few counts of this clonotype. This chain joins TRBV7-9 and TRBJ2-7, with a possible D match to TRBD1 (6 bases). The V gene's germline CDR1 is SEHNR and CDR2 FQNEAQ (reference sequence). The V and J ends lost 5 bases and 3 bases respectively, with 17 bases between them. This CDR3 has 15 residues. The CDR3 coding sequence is TGTGCCAGCAGCCCCCAAATGCCAGGGGTCTACGAGCAGTACTTC. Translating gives CASSPQMPGVYEQYF.

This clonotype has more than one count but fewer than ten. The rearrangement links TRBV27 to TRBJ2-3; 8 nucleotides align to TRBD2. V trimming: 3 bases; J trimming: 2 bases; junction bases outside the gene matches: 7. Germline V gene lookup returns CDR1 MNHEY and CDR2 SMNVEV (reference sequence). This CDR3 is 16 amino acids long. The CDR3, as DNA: TGTGCCAGCAGTTTCCATAGCGGGGAGTTCACAGATACGCAGTATTTT. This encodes CASSFHSGEFTDTQYF.

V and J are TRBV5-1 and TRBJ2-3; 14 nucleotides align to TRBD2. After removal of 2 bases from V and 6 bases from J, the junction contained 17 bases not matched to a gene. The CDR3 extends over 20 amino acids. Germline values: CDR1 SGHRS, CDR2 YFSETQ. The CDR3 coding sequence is TGCGCCAGCAGCTTCGAGACTAGCGGGAGGGCCCTTCCCCGGGTGGATACGCAGTATTTT. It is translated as CASSFETSGRALPRVDTQYF.

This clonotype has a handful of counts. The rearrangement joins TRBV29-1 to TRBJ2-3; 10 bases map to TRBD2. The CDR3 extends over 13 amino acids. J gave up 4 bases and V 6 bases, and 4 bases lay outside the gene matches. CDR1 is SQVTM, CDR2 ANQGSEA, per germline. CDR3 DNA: TGCAGCGTAATAGCGGGGGGACCAGATACGCAGTATTTT. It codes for CSVIAGGPDTQYF.

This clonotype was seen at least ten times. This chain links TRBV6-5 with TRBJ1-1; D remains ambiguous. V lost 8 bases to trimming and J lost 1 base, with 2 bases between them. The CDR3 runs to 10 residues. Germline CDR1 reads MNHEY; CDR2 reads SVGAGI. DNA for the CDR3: TGTGCCAGCGGGAACACTGAAGCTTTCTTT. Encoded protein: CASGNTEAFF.

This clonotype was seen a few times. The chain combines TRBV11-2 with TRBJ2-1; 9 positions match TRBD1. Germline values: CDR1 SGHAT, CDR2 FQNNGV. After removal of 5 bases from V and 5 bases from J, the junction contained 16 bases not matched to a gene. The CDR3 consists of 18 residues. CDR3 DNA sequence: TGTGCCAGCAGCCTAGGATATGTGGGGGACAGGGATCACAATGAGCAGTTCTTC. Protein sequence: CASSLGYVGDRDHNEQFF. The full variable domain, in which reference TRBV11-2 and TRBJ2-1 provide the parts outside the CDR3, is EAGVAQSPRYKIIEKRQSVAFWCNPISGHATLYWYQQILGQGPKLLIQFQNNGVVDDSQLPKDRFSAERLKGVDSTLKIQPAKLEDSAVYLCASSLGYVGDRDHNEQFFGPGTRLTVL.

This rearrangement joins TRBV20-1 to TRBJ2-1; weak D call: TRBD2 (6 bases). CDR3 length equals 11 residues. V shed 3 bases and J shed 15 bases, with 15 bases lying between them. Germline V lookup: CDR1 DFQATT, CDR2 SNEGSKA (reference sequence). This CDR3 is CSASPRRAGFF. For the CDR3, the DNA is TGCAGTGCTAGCCCGCGGAGGGCGGGGTTCTTC.

The CDR3 loop is CASSFRGQGAYIQYF. The CDR3 nucleotides are TGTGCCAGCAGTTTTCGAGGACAGGGGGCTTACATTCAGTACTTC. The chain is built from TRBV12-3 or TRBV12-4 and TRBJ2-4, with 11 bases that match TRBD1. There are 15 residues in the CDR3. J gave up 8 bases and V 3 bases, and 6 bases lay outside the gene matches.

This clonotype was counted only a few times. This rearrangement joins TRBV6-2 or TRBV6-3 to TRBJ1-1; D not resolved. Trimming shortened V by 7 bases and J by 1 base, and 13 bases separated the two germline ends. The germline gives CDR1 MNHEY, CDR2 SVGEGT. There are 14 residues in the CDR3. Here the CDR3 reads CASIWTPGNTEAFF. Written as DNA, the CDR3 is TGTGCCAGCATATGGACCCCCGGGAACACTGAAGCTTTCTTT.

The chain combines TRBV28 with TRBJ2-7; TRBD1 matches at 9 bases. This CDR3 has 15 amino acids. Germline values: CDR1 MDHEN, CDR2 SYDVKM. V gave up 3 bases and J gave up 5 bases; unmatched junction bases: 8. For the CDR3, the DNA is TGTGCCAGCAGTTTTCTTACAGGGGGCATCCACGAGCAGTACTTC. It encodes CASSFLTGGIHEQYF.

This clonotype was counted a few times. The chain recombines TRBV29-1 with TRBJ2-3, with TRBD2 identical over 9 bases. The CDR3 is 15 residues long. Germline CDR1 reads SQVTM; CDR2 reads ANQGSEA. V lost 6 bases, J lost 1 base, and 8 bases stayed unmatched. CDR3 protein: CSVLLAGKGTDTQYF. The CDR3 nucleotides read TGCAGCGTCCTACTAGCGGGTAAGGGCACAGATACGCAGTATTTT.